This TCR beta chain came from a study of blood T cells in healthy people across ages. General study points: Strongly correlated with naive T cell percentage was TCR beta diversity.

Isolation of PBMCs gave at least 7 million cells per sample. Through a sample-barcoded 5' primer and a J-beta primer mix, a second PCR was run for roughly 6 to 12 cycles. One entry per CDR3 protein, called by TCRdb with MiXCR from the 5' RACE reads. The sample lists hundreds of thousands of distinct CDR3 sequences; 48% were seen once. This clonotype was recorded a few times. Its antigen remains unidentified. Sequenced: blood. This TCR was recovered from a young man in good health.

The CDR3 here is CASSQGTRVPGGYTF. CDR3 DNA sequence: TGCGCCAGCAGCCAAGGGACCAGGGTCCCGGGTGGCTACACCTTC. The chain employs TRBV4-3 and TRBJ1-2; a weak D match, TRBD1 (5 bases). This CDR3 has 15 amino acids. Germline CDR1 LGHNA, CDR2 YSLEER. The germline V and J ends were trimmed by 1 base and 7 bases, with 16 bases remaining between them.